The source of this T cell receptor (beta chain) is a study of T cell responses to AZD1222 COVID-19 vaccine. V lost 10 bases and J lost 0, with 15 bases in between. CDR3 size: 14 residues. Germline assignment: CDR1 LNHDA and CDR2 SQIVND (reference sequence). Clones were sequenced by immunoSEQ multiplex PCR, and TCRdb holds only the in-frame ones, with some missing. The sample lists 150,000 to 200,000 clones, around 86% occurring once. This chain links TRBV19 with TRBJ1-2; D is unresolved. Here the sequenced sample was peripheral blood, taken on day 0 of MenACWY control vaccination. This TCR was sampled from an adult in good health. In DNA form, the CDR3 reads TGTGCCACTACTCCCGGCACTTCTAACTATGGCTACACCTTC. Its translation is CATTPGTSNYGYTF.